This is a list of T cell receptor beta chains from one sample in a study of shared clonotypes between healthy human individuals. Sequencing was performed with immunoSEQ multiplex PCR; in TCRdb, only in-frame clones are kept and a portion is missing. This sample carries around 2.1 million clones, 95% of them seen once, and the ten largest clones take around 0.13%. Sequenced: naive CD4+ T cells sorted from blood. Source of these receptors: a man younger than 35 in good health. Each CDR3 is given with its conserved first and last residue. Fields, in order: clone size, V gene, D gene, J gene, CDR3 protein, CDR3 DNA. A D gene is named only where the DNA matches it firmly. Some rows have no size entry. The others give once, few or many, or a class for an expanded clone.

>NA|TRBV19|NA|TRBJ1-6
CASSTSSYNSPLHF
TGTGCCAGTTCGACGAGCTCCTATAATTCACCCCTCCACTTT
>NA|TRBV19|NA|TRBJ1-1
CASHTRPMNTEAFF
TGTGCCAGTCACACCAGGCCCATGAACACTGAAGCTTTCTTT
>NA|TRBV5-4|NA|TRBJ2-3
CASSYTAGTGEDTQYF
TGTGCCAGCAGTTACACCGCCGGGACGGGAGAAGATACGCAGTATTTT
>NA|TRBV5-6|NA|TRBJ2-1
CASSLGRLKEQFF
TGTGCCAGCAGCTTGGGCAGACTTAAGGAGCAGTTCTTC
>NA|TRBV6-1|NA|TRBJ1-2
CASSEAGPYYGYTF
TGTGCCAGCAGTGAAGCCGGGCCATATTATGGCTACACCTTC
>NA|TRBV5-1|NA|TRBJ2-5
CASSTGVGGETQYF
TGCGCCAGCAGCACGGGAGTTGGGGGCGAGACCCAGTACTTC
>NA|TRBV9|NA|TRBJ1-3
CASSRASGNTIYF
TGTGCCAGCAGCCGCGCCTCTGGAAACACCATATATTTT
>NA|TRBV7-2|NA|TRBJ2-3
CASSLGGVSGTDTQYF
TGTGCCAGCAGCTTAGGGGGGGTATCTGGCACAGATACGCAGTATTTT
>NA|TRBV6-6|TRBD2|TRBJ2-3
CASSLTSGGADTQYF
TGTGCCAGCAGTTTGACTAGCGGGGGGGCAGATACGCAGTATTTT
>NA|TRBV5-1|NA|TRBJ2-1
CASSSARIEQFF
TGCGCCAGCAGCTCGGCGAGGATTGAGCAGTTCTTC
>NA|TRBV7-2|TRBD2|TRBJ2-1
CASSGEGTSGYNEQFF
TGTGCCAGCAGCGGCGAAGGGACTAGCGGCTACAATGAGCAGTTCTTC
>NA|TRBV30|TRBD2|TRBJ2-3
CAWTKSGGSTDTQYF
TGTGCCTGGACCAAGAGCGGGGGAAGCACAGATACGCAGTATTTT
>NA|TRBV18|NA|TRBJ2-7
CASSRGGKYEQYF
TGTGCCAGCTCACGGGGCGGAAAATACGAGCAGTACTTC
>NA|TRBV7-2|NA|TRBJ2-1
CASSLGMALNEQFF
TGTGCCAGCAGCTTGGGTATGGCCCTTAACGAGCAGTTCTTC
>NA|TRBV30|TRBD1|TRBJ1-6
CAWSEVQGNSPLHF
TGTGCCTGGAGTGAGGTACAGGGGAATTCACCCCTCCACTTT
>NA|TRBV29-1|TRBD1|TRBJ2-6
CSVAGQGAPGANVLTF
TGCAGCGTTGCCGGACAGGGGGCGCCTGGGGCCAACGTCCTGACTTTC
>once|TRBV28|TRBD2|TRBJ2-7
CASRVISGGGEQYF
TGTGCCAGCAGGGTGATTAGCGGGGGCGGAGAGCAGTACTTC
>NA|TRBV6-5|TRBD1|TRBJ2-2
CASSSADRGTGELFF
TGTGCCAGCAGTAGCGCCGACAGGGGCACCGGGGAGCTGTTTTTT
>NA|TRBV30|TRBD1|TRBJ1-3
CAWSTGAKSGNTIYF
TGTGCCTGGAGTACAGGGGCTAAGTCTGGAAACACCATATATTTT
>NA|TRBV5-4|TRBD2|TRBJ2-3
CASSLLAGPGRGTQYF
TGTGCCAGCAGCCTTCTAGCGGGCCCTGGCCGCGGTACGCAGTATTTT
>NA|TRBV7-2|NA|TRBJ2-7
CASSLEQGYEQYF
TGTGCCAGCAGCTTAGAACAGGGCTACGAGCAGTACTTC
>NA|TRBV5-4|NA|TRBJ2-3
CASSSRSLVTDTQYF
TGTGCCAGCAGCTCCAGGTCGCTTGTCACAGATACGCAGTATTTT
>NA|TRBV9|NA|TRBJ2-2
CASSVSGNTGELFF
TGTGCCAGCAGCGTATCTGGGAACACCGGGGAGCTGTTTTTT
>NA|TRBV19|TRBD1|TRBJ2-3
CASSIGQGANGRTDTQYF
TGTGCCAGTAGTATCGGACAGGGGGCGAACGGGCGCACAGATACGCAGTATTTT
>NA|TRBV9|TRBD1|TRBJ1-2
CASSNRDRGPYGYTF
TGTGCCAGCAGCAACCGGGACAGGGGTCCTTATGGCTACACCTTC
>NA|TRBV25-1|NA|TRBJ1-2
CASSAIGYYGYTF
TGTGCCAGCAGTGCGATCGGGTACTATGGCTACACCTTC
>NA|TRBV18|TRBD2|TRBJ2-3
CASSPRLAGGQDTQYF
TGTGCCAGCTCACCGCGACTAGCGGGGGGGCAAGATACGCAGTATTTT
>NA|TRBV27|TRBD1|TRBJ2-7
CASSSWGDRFRPYEQYF
TGTGCCAGCAGTTCTTGGGGGGACAGGTTCCGTCCCTACGAGCAGTACTTC
>NA|TRBV2|TRBD1|TRBJ1-1
CASSVLGQDTEAFF
TGTGCCAGCAGTGTTTTAGGACAGGACACTGAAGCTTTCTTT
>NA|TRBV9|NA|TRBJ1-6
CASSVMGSSDSPLHF
TGTGCCAGCAGCGTTATGGGGTCATCTGATTCACCCCTCCACTTT
>few|TRBV6-6|NA|TRBJ1-6
CASSYSNSPLHF
TGTGCCAGCAGTTACTCAAATTCACCCCTCCACTTT
>NA|TRBV19|TRBD2|TRBJ2-7
CASSLGTSGGASGYEQYF
TGTGCCAGTAGTCTCGGGACTAGCGGGGGGGCCTCTGGCTACGAGCAGTACTTC
>NA|TRBV9|NA|TRBJ1-4
CASSVGSLNEKLFF
TGTGCCAGCAGCGTAGGGTCCCTAAATGAAAAACTGTTTTTT
>NA|TRBV5-4|TRBD2|TRBJ2-3
CASSGWTSGGATDTQYF
TGTGCCAGCAGCGGATGGACTAGCGGGGGAGCCACAGATACGCAGTATTTT
>NA|TRBV9|NA|TRBJ2-2
CASSVGQNTGELFF
TGTGCCAGCAGCGTCGGACAGAACACCGGGGAGCTGTTTTTT
>NA|TRBV7-2|TRBD2|TRBJ2-2
CASIAGTSGTTGELFF
TGTGCCAGCATCGCCGGGACTAGCGGGACTACCGGGGAGCTGTTTTTT
>NA|TRBV5-4|TRBD1|TRBJ1-1
CASSSGQGWANTEAFF
TGTGCCAGCAGCTCTGGACAGGGCTGGGCGAACACTGAAGCTTTCTTT
>once|TRBV10-3|NA|TRBJ1-1
CAIKATPGNTEAFF
TGTGCCATAAAGGCTACACCGGGGAACACTGAAGCTTTCTTT
>NA|TRBV4-2|NA|TRBJ2-2
CASRRDSNTGELFF
TGTGCCAGCAGGAGGGACTCCAACACCGGGGAGCTGTTTTTT
>NA|TRBV19|TRBD1|TRBJ2-5
CASSTNRGSVETQYF
TGTGCCAGTAGTACAAACAGGGGGTCGGTGGAGACCCAGTACTTC